Here is one T cell receptor (beta chain) with its context. Its antigen has not been determined. Per-base quality was not reported, and no clone a single base away is much larger than it. The data are from a study of T cell responses to AZD1222 COVID-19 vaccine (dated by TCRdb to the early 2020s). For context, the study as a whole: A total of under 250 trial participants underwent TCR sequencing, of whom about 200 had received two doses of AZD1222 and around 25 had received two doses of the MenACWY control vaccine. Trial participants were enrolled into age subgroups of 18-55, 56-69 and 70-plus years, which contained roughly 140, 27 and 60 TCR-sequenced participants, respectively.

On the study overall, not on this receptor specifically: Because no day 14 peak-response samples were available, repertoires were characterized only after the peak T cell response. The whole spike protein was spanned by vaccine-associated CD4 TCRs, and dominant responses were seen in regions 160-218 and 743-854. Epitopes outside the regions mutated in the B.1.351 and B.1.1.7 variants were reportedly recognized by nearly half of the unique spike-specific TCRs. Most participants were white British and females outnumbered males, and the authors suggested that clonal diversity may have been underestimated. Conclusions about previously exposed vaccinees are limited because only six or seven AZD1222 recipients were SARS-CoV-2 seropositive at baseline. In the small 56-69-year group, the increase in depth fell short of significance, most likely because of low power. A significant rise in spike-specific TCR breadth and depth was observed after two AZD1222 doses relative to day 0 and relative to MenACWY recipients.

V and J lose 2 bases and 0 bases, and a span of 10 bases separates them. CDR1 MNHEY and CDR2 SVGAGI were looked up in the germline V gene. The CDR3, from cysteine to phenylalanine, totals 15 residues. The CDR3 DNA has 45 bases and is translated from base 1. The CDR3 regions of human TCRbeta chains were subjected to immunosequencing. In the authors' own workflow: Repertoire TCRs were matched against a reference library of SARS-CoV-2-specific TCRs generated with the MIRA antigen-specificity platform. Breadth was defined as the fraction of unique TCRs that were SARS-CoV-2-associated, and depth was defined as the fraction of total T cells that were SARS-CoV-2-associated. Using the MIRA data, every spike-specific TCR was mapped to the spike region that the TCR reacted to and assigned to either a CD4 or a CD8 class. Log10-transformed breadth and depth values were compared by one-way ANOVA with Sidak's multiple comparisons tests. The clones in this table, taken by TCRdb from immuneACCESS, are in-frame only. Not every clone is retained; where verified, under half of the shortfall comes from an unresolved V gene, and the cause of the rest is unknown. Clone size and V and J calls were adopted from that table, with D and trimming inferred from the DNA. The sample has more than 55,000 clones on record, 70% to 80% of them singletons. The ten largest clones represent 3% to 4% of the sample.

In light of the paper, this sample's time point label describes: about 28 days (+/-7) after the second vaccine dose. AZD1222 recipients given second doses at about 4 weeks or at about 12 weeks were pooled, since spike-specific TCR depth and breadth were not found to differ between the two schedules. Samples from vaccinated people were obtained from the UK trials COV001 and COV002, which included a single-blind randomized controlled phase 2/3 trial of AZD1222 (ChAdOx1 nCoV-19) in healthy adults. Trial participant PBMC samples were collected at day 0 and day 28 after the second dose for TCRbeta chain sequencing.

The sample here was peripheral blood, taken 28 days after the second AZD1222 dose. This sequence originates from an adult who received the AZD1222 COVID-19 vaccine. The V gene is TRBV6-5 and the J gene is TRBJ1-2, with TRBD1 tentatively as D gene (5 bases match). The CDR3 is CASSYGGMANYGYTF. The DNA reads TGTGCCAGCAGTTACGGGGGGATGGCTAACTATGGCTACACCTTC.